This is a list of T cell receptor beta chains from one sample in a study of cytomegalovirus exposure and HLA in healthy donors. Here immunoSEQ multiplex PCR was the method, and the copy in TCRdb shows in-frame clones only, minus some. The data hold under 200,000 clones, with over 75% observed a single time. Sample: PBMCs. Every receptor here comes from a woman aged 50 to 65 in good health and CMV-seronegative. Each CDR3 is given without its conserved first and last residue. D genes are given only for firm matches. Only part of the rows carry a size: once, few, many, or a class if the clone is expanded.

>TRBV28|TRBD1|NA
ASSSGQGVYGYT
>TRBV9|NA|once
ASSQTTAGPHGYT
>TRBV19|NA|NA
ASRGGLGNTIY
>TRBV28|NA|NA
ASSFHSNTGELF
>TRBV13|TRBD2|NA
ASSLQLAGDYSYNEQF
>TRBV18|TRBD2|NA
ASSPEVLLAGVEQY
>TRBV7-9|NA|NA
ASSHSVQGGEQY
>TRBV7-2|TRBD1|once
ASSFGQGDGYT
>TRBV20-1|NA|NA
SSSLIKPQH
>TRBV28|NA|NA
ASSSLHLAGAETQY
>TRBV4-1|NA|NA
ASSPDLRFRELF
>TRBV6-6|TRBD1|NA
ASSGQGTDTQY
>TRBV7-9|TRBD2|NA
ASSLDRYSGSYDEQF
>TRBV6-1|TRBD2|NA
ASRRSRGGSYEQY
>TRBV5-1|NA|NA
ASSLSGGLNTEAF
>TRBV5-1|NA|NA
ASSLSRGVSTEAF
>TRBV29-1|NA|NA
SVEGLADPYEQY
>TRBV4-3|NA|NA
ASSLTGTEKLF
>TRBV5-1|TRBD1|NA
ASSLEQGGIQY
>TRBV11-1|NA|NA
ASSKQGVGFYNEQF
>TRBV11-2|NA|NA
ASSFYMGDMAGELF
>TRBV27|TRBD2|NA
ASSSLGEGPDTQY
>TRBV28|TRBD1|NA
ASSSGGNYGYT
>TRBV7-2|TRBD1|NA
ASSLGQEPYQPQH
>TRBV2|TRBD2|NA
ASREASGGGETQY
>TRBV4-1|TRBD2|NA
ASSQDYRLAGYNEQF
>TRBV7-2|NA|NA
ASSFGGELGSGYT
>TRBV5-1|TRBD2|NA
ASSLAGDYNEQF
>TRBV27|NA|NA
ASSSWTLKTQY
>TRBV7-9|NA|NA
ASSLQGTGELF
>TRBV11-3|NA|NA
ASSSGPTSGEQY
>TRBV15|TRBD2|NA
ATRASVQRGGRPNTGELF